This TCR beta chain was sequenced during a study of cytomegalovirus exposure and HLA in healthy donors. In its sample, this clone was seen a few times. The PCR had 60 Vbeta and 13 Jbeta primers. Libraries were prepared by immunoSEQ multiplex PCR; TCRdb keeps only in-frame clonotypes and omits some of them. Among roughly 150,000 clones, around 80% were seen once, and the ten largest hold 4.8%. The CDR3 totals 17 residues. Germline V lookup: CDR1 LNHDA, CDR2 SQIVND (reference sequence). Trimming cost V 3 bases and J 3 bases; bases outside gene matches: 10. Material: PBMCs. The chain joins TRBV19 to TRBJ2-3; 9 positions agree with TRBD1. The sequence came from a man aged 25-45 years in good health. The CDR3 coding sequence is TGTGCCAGTAGTATTCGTGCCGGACAGGGGTTAACAGATACGCAGTATTTT. Its protein is CASSIRAGQGLTDTQYF.